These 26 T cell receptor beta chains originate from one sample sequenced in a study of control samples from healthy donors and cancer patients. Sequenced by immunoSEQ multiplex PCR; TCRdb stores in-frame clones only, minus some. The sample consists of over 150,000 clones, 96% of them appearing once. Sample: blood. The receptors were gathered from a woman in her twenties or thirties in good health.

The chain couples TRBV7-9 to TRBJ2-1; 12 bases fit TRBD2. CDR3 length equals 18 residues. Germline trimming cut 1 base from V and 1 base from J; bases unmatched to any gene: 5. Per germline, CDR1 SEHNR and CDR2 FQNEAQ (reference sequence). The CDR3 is CASSLGGLAGRSYNEQFF. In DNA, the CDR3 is TGTGCCAGCAGCTTAGGCGGACTAGCGGGAAGGTCCTACAATGAGCAGTTCTTC.

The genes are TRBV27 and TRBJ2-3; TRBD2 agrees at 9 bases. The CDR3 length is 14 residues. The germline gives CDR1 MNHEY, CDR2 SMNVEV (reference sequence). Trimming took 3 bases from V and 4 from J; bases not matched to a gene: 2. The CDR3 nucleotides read TGTGCCAGCAGTTTCGCGGGAGGGTCAGATACGCAGTATTTT. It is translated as CASSFAGGSDTQYF.

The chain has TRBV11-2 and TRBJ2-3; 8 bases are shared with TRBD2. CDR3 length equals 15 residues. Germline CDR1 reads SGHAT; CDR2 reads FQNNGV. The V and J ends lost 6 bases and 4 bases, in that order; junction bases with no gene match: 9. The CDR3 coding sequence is TGTGCCAGCAGACCACCCGGGACTAGGTCAGATACGCAGTATTTT. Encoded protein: CASRPPGTRSDTQYF.

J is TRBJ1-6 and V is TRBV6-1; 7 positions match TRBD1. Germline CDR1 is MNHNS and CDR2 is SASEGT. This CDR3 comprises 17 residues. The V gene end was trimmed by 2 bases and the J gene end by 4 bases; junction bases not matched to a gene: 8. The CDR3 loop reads CASSENRDRAYNSPLHF. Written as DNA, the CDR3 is TGTGCCAGCAGTGAAAACCGGGACAGAGCATATAATTCACCCCTCCACTTT.

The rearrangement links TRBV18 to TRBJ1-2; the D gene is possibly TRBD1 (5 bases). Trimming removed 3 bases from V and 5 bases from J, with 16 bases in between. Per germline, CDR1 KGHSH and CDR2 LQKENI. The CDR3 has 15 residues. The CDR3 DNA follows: TGTGCCAGCTCACCCTCAACCCCTTGGGGGTATGGCTACACCTTC. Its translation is CASSPSTPWGYGYTF.

The CDR3 protein is CASSPLLNQPQHF. The CDR3 nucleotides are TGTGCCAGCAGCCCCCTTCTAAATCAGCCCCAGCATTTT. The chain carries TRBV3-1 (or the pseudogene TRBV3-2) and TRBJ1-5; D gene ambiguous. V was clipped by 4 bases and J by 4 bases, with 8 bases between them. Germline CDR1 LGHDT, CDR2 YNNKEL (reference sequence). This CDR3 is 13 amino acids long.

CDR3 in amino acids: CSASIGLAGNTDTQYF. CDR3 DNA: TGCAGTGCTAGTATAGGCCTAGCGGGAAATACAGATACGCAGTATTTT. The chain recombines TRBV20-1 with TRBJ2-3; 9 nucleotides align to TRBD2. Unmatched junction bases numbered 10, after V lost 3 bases and J lost 3 bases. The CDR3 is made up of 16 amino acids. CDR1 and CDR2 from the germline V gene are DFQATT and SNEGSKA (reference sequence).

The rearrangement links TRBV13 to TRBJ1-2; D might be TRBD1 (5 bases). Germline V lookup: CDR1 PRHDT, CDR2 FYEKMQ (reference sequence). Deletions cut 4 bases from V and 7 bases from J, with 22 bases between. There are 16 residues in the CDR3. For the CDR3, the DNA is TGTGCCAGCAGCTATGCCTCGGGACGGGAACGGGGTGGCTACACCTTC. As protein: CASSYASGRERGGYTF. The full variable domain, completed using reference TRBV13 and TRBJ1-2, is AAGVIQSPRHLIKEKRETATLKCYPIPRHDTVYWYQQGPGQDPQFLISFYEKMQSDKGSIPDRFSAQQFSDYHSELNMSSLELGDSALYFCASSYASGRERGGYTFGSGTRLTVV.

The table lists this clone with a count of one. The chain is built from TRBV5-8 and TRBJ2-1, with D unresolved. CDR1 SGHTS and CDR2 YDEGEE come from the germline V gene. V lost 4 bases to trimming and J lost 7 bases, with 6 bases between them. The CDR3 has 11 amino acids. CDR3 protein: CASSRRNEQFF. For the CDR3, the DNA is TGTGCCAGCAGCCGTAGAAATGAGCAGTTCTTC.

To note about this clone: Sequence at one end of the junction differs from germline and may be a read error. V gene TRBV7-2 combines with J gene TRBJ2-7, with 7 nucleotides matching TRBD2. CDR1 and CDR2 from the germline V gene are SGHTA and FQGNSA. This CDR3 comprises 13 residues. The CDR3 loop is CASSLDVKRGSRF. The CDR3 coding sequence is TGTGCCAGCAGCTTAGACGTTAAGCGGGGCAGTCGCTTC.

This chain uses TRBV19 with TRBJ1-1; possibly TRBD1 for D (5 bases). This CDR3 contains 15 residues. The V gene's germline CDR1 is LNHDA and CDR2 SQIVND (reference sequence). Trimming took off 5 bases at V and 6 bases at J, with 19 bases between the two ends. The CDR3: CASSLADFGDSEAFF. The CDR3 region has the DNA TGTGCCAGTAGTCTCGCGGACTTCGGGGACTCTGAAGCTTTCTTT.

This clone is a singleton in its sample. CDR3 residues: CASSRSQFYEQYF. The CDR3 DNA follows: TGTGCCAGCAGCCGTTCTCAGTTCTACGAGCAGTACTTC. The chain has TRBV11-2 and TRBJ2-7; D gene ambiguous. This CDR3 contains 13 residues. Trimming stripped 5 bases from V and 3 bases from J, with 11 bases between. CDR1 and CDR2 (germline): SGHAT, FQNNGV.

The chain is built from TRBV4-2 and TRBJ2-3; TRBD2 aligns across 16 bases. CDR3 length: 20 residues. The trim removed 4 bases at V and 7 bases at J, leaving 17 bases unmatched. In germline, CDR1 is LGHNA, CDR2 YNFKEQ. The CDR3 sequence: CASSRAPGTSGGAGPYTQYF. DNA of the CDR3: TGTGCCAGCAGCCGAGCCCCCGGGACTAGCGGGGGGGCAGGGCCTTATACGCAGTATTTT.

The CDR3 coding sequence is TGTGCCAGCAGCCCGGTGAGGGAGACCCAGTACTTC. Translated: CASSPVRETQYF. The V call is TRBV5-8, the J call TRBJ2-5, with unresolved D. In germline, CDR1 is SGHTS, CDR2 YDEGEE. CDR3 length equals 12 residues. Trimming took off 4 bases at V and 5 bases at J, with 9 bases between the two ends.

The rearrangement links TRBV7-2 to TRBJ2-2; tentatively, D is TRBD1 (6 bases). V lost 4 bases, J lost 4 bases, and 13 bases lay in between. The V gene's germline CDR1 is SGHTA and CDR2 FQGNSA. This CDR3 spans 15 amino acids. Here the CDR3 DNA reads TGTGCCAGCAGCTATCACAGGGTCCCCACCGGGGAGCTGTTTTTT. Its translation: CASSYHRVPTGELFF.

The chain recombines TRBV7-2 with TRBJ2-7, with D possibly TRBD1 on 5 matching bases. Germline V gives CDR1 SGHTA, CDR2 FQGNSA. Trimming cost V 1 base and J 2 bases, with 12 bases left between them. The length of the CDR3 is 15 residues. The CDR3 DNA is TGTGCCAGCAGCTTAGTAGTTGGACAAACCTACGAGCAGTACTTC. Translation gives CASSLVVGQTYEQYF.

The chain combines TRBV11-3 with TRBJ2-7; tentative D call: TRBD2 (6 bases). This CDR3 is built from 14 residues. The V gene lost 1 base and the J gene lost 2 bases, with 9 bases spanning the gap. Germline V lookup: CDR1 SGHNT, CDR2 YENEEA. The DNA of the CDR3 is TGTGCCAGCAGCTTAGGCGGGACTCCCTACGAGCAGTACTTC. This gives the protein CASSLGGTPYEQYF.

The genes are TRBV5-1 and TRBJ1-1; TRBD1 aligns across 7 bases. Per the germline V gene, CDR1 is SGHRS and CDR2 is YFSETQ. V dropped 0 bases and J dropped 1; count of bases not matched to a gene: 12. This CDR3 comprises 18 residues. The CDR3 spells CASSLAPWQGGENTEAFF. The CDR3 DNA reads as TGCGCCAGCAGCTTGGCCCCGTGGCAGGGGGGTGAGAACACTGAAGCTTTCTTT.

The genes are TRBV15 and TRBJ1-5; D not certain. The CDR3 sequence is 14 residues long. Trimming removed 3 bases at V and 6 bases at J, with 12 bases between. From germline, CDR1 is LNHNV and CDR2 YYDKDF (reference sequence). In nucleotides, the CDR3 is TGTGCCACCAGCAGCGGACCGTTACCTCAGCCCCAGCATTTT. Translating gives CATSSGPLPQPQHF.

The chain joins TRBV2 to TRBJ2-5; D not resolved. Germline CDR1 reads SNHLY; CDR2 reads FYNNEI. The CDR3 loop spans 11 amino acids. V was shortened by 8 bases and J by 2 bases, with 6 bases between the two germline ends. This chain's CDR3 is CASEGQETQYF. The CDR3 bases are TGTGCCAGCGAAGGTCAAGAGACCCAGTACTTC.

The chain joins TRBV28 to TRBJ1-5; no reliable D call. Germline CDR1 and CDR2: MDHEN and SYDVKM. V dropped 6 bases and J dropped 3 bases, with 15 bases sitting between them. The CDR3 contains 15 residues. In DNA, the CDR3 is TGTGCCAGCAGAGACACCGGGCACTTCAATCAGCCCCAGCATTTT. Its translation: CASRDTGHFNQPQHF. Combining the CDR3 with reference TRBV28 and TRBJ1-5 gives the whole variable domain DVKVTQSSRYLVKRTGEKVFLECVQDMDHENMFWYRQDPGLGLRLIYFSYDVKMKEKGDIPEGYSVSREKKERFSLILESASTNQTSMYLCASRDTGHFNQPQHFGDGTRLSIL.

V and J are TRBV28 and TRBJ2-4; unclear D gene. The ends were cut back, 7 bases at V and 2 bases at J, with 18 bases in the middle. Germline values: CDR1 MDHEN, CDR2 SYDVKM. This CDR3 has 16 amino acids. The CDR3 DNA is TGTGCCAGCACACGCCTGATATCGCCTTCCAAAAACATTCAGTACTTC. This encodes CASTRLISPSKNIQYF.

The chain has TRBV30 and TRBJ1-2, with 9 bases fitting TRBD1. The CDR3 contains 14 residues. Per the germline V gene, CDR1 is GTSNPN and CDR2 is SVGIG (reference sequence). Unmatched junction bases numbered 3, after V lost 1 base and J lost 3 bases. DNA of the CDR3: TGTGCCTGGAGTGGGGACAGGGAGGACTATGGCTACACCTTC. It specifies CAWSGDREDYGYTF.

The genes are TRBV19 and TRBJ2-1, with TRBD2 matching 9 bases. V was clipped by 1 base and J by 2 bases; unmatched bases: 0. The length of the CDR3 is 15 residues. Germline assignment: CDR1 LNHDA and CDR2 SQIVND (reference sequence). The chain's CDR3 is CASSIGTSAYNEQFF. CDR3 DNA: TGTGCCAGTAGTATAGGGACTAGCGCCTACAATGAGCAGTTCTTC.

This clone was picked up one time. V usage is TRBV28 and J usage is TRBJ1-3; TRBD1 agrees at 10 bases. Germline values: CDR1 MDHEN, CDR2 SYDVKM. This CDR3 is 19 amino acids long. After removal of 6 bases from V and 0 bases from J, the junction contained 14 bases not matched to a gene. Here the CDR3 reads CASSPTPGRTGGSGNTIYF. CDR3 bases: TGTGCCAGCAGCCCCACCCCGGGAAGGACAGGGGGCTCTGGAAACACCATATATTTT.

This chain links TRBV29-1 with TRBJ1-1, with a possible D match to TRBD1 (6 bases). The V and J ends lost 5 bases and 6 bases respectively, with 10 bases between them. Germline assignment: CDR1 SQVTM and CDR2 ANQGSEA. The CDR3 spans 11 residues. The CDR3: CSVTEGAEAFF. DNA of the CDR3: TGCAGCGTTACAGAGGGGGCTGAAGCTTTCTTT.